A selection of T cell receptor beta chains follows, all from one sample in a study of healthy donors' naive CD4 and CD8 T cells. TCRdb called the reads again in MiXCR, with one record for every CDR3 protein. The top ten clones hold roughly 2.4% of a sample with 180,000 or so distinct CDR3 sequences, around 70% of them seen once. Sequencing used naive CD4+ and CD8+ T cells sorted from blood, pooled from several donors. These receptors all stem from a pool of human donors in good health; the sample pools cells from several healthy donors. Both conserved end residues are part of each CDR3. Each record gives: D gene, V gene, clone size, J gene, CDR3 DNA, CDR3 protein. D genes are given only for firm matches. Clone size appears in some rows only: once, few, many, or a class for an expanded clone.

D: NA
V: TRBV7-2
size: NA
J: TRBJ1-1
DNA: TGTGCCAGCAGCTTGACAGGCTCTCACGGTACTGAAGCTTTCTTT
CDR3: CASSLTGSHGTEAFF

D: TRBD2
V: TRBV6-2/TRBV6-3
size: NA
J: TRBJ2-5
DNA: TGTGCCACCCATAGCGGGGGGACGACCCCCAAGACCCAGTACTTC
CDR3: CATHSGGTTPKTQYF

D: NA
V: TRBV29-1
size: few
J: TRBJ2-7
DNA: TGCAGCGTTGAGGGCAGGGCCCCCTACGAGCAGTACTTC
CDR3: CSVEGRAPYEQYF

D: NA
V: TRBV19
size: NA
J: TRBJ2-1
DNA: TGTGCCAGTAGTTTCGACAGCGATTACAATGAGCAGTTCTTT
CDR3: CASSFDSDYNEQFF

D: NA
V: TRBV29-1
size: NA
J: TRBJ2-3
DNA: TGCAGCGTTGACGATAGGGAGCCAGATACGCAGTATTTT
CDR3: CSVDDREPDTQYF

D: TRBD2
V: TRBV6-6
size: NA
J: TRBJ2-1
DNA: TGTGCCAGCAGTTCCCCGACTAGCGGGAACAATGAGCAGTTCTTC
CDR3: CASSSPTSGNNEQFF

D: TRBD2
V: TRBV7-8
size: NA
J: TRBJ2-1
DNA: TGTGCCAGCAGCTTTGGGACTAGCGGATCCTACAATGAGCAGTTCTTC
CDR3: CASSFGTSGSYNEQFF

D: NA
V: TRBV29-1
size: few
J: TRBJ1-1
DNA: TGCAGCGCGACACCTATGAACACTGAAGCTTTCTTT
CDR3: CSATPMNTEAFF

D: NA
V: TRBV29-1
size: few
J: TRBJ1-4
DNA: TGCAGCGCCGGGGGGCAGTATAATGAAAAACTGTTTTTT
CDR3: CSAGGQYNEKLFF

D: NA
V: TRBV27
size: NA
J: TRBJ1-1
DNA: TGTGCCAGCAGTTTCTCTGGAAGGGCGTCGGACACTGAAGCTTTCTTT
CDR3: CASSFSGRASDTEAFF

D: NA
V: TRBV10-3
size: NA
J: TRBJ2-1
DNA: TGTGCCATCTCACTAGCTTGGCATGAGCAGTTCTTC
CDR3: CAISLAWHEQFF

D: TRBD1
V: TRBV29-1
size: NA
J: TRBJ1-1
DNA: TGCAGCGCCCGGACAGGGGGTAACACTGAAGCTTTCTTT
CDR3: CSARTGGNTEAFF

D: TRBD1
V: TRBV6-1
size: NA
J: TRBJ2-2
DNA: TGTGCCAGCGCAAGGGGGCTCACCGGGGAGCTGTTTTTT
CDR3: CASARGLTGELFF

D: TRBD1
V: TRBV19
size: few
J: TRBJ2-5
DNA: TGTGCCAGTAGTACCCGGACAGGGGAAGAGACCCAGTACTTC
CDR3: CASSTRTGEETQYF

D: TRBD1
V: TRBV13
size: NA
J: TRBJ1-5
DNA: TGTGCCAGCAGCTACGGGACAGGGGGCCATCAGCCCCAGCATTTT
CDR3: CASSYGTGGHQPQHF

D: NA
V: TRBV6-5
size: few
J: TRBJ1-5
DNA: TGTGCCAGCAGTTCGACATTGAATCAGCCCCAGCATTTT
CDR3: CASSSTLNQPQHF

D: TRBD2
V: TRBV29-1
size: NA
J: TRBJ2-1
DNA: TGCAGCGGCACCCCCCTAGCGGGAGGTGGTAGCAATGAGCAGTTCTTC
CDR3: CSGTPLAGGGSNEQFF

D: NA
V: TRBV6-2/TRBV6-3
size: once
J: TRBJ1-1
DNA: TGTGCCAGCAGTTACGGACCGAAGACTGAAGCTTTCTTT
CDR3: CASSYGPKTEAFF

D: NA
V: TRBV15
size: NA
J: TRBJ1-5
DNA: TGTGCCACCAGCAGTCTTCGACCGGGGTCCCTAACTTTCCTTTATAGCAATCAGCCCCAGCATTTT
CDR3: CATSSLRPGSLTFLYSNQPQHF

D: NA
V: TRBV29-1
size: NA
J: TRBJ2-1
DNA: TGCAGCTCCCGTGAGGACAATGAGCAGTTCTTC
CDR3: CSSREDNEQFF

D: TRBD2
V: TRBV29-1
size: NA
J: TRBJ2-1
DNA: TGCAGCGCTCGACTAGCGGGGTCCTACAATGAGCAGTTCTTC
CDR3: CSARLAGSYNEQFF

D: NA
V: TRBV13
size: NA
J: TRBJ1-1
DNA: TGTGCCAGCAGCTTTGAAGGGGACACTGAAGCTTTCTTT
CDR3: CASSFEGDTEAFF

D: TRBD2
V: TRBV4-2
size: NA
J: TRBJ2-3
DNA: TGTGCCAGCAGCCAAGATAGGACTAGGGGCACAGATACGCAGTATTTT
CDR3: CASSQDRTRGTDTQYF

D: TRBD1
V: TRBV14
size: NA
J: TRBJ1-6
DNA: TGTGCCAGCAGCCAGGGGGAGGGGGCGCATTCACCCCTCCACTTT
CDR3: CASSQGEGAHSPLHF

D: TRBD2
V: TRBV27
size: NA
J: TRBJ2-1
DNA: TGTGCCAGCAGTTCTCCACGACTAGCGGGCGACCTCTTTGGTGAGCAGTTCTTC
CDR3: CASSSPRLAGDLFGEQFF

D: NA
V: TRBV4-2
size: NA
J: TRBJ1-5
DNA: TGTGCCAGCAGCCACCTCGAAGGGAATCAGCCCCAGCATTTT
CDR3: CASSHLEGNQPQHF

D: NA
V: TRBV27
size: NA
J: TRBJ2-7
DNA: TGTGCCAGCAGTTCCCAACGCCAGGAGCAGTACTTC
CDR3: CASSSQRQEQYF

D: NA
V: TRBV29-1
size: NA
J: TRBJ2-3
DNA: TGCAGCGTTGAAGGCCGGGCCCCCACAGATACGCAGTATTTT
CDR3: CSVEGRAPTDTQYF

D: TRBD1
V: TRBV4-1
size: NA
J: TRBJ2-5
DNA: TGCGCCAGCAGCCAAGACCCGGGACAGGGTTTTGTGGAGACCCAGTACTTC
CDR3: CASSQDPGQGFVETQYF

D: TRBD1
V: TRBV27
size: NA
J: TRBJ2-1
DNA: TGTGCCAGCAGCTATGTCGGACAGGGCGATGAGCAGTTCTTC
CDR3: CASSYVGQGDEQFF

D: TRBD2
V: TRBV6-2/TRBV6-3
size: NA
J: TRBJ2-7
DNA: TGTGCCAGCAGTTACTCTGCTAGCGGGAGGAACTCCTACGAGCAGTACTTC
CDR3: CASSYSASGRNSYEQYF

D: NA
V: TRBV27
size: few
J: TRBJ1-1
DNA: TGTGCCAGCAGGAGGAACACTGAAGCTTTCTTT
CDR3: CASRRNTEAFF

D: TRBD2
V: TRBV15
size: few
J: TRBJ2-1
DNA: TGTGCCACCACCCCGGGAGCGGGAAGCTACAATGAGCAGTTCTTC
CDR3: CATTPGAGSYNEQFF

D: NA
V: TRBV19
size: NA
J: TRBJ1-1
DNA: TGTGCCAGTAGTACTTCCGGGACATTGATGAACACTGAAGCTTTCTTT
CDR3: CASSTSGTLMNTEAFF

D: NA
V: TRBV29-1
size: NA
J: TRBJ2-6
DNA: TGCAGCGTTTACGAGAGCTCTGGGGCCAACGTCCTGACTTTC
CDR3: CSVYESSGANVLTF

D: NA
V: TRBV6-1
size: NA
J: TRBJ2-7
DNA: TGTGCCAGTCAGCGTAGCTCCTACGAGCAGTACTTC
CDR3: CASQRSSYEQYF

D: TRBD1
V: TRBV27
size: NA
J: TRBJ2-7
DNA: TGTGCCAGCAGTTTATCGTTCCCCGGGACAGGGGCCTACGAGCAGTACTTC
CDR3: CASSLSFPGTGAYEQYF

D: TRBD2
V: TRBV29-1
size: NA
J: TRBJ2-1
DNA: TGCAGCGTTGTGACTAGCGGCTACAATGAGCAGTTCTTC
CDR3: CSVVTSGYNEQFF

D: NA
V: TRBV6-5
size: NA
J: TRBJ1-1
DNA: TGTGCCAGCAGTCCTCTTGAAGGGTACGGAGCTTTCTTT
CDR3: CASSPLEGYGAFF

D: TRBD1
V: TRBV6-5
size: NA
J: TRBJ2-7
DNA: TGTGCCAGCAGTTACGCAGGGGGCTCCTACGAGCAGTACTTC
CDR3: CASSYAGGSYEQYF

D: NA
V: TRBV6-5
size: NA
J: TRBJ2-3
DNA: TGTGCCAGCAGTCATACCACAGATACGCAGTATTTT
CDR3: CASSHTTDTQYF

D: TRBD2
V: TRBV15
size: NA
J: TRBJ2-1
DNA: TGTGCCACCAGTATAGTTAGCGGGTCCAATGAGCAGTTCTTC
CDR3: CATSIVSGSNEQFF

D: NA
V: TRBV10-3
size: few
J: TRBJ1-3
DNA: TGTGCCATCCGGAATACACCCTCTGGAAACACCATATATTTT
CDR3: CAIRNTPSGNTIYF

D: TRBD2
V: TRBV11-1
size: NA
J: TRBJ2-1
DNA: TGTGCCAGCAGCCTGACTAGCGGGAGTACGAATGAGCAGTTCTTC
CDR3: CASSLTSGSTNEQFF

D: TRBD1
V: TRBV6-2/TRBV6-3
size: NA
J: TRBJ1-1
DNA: TGTGCCAGTAGGACAGGCTATAACACTGAAGCTTTCTTT
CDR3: CASRTGYNTEAFF

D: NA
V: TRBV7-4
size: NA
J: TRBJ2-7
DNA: TGTGCCAGCACTCCTCCCCCCAGGGAGCTTGACTACGAGCAGTACTTC
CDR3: CASTPPPRELDYEQYF

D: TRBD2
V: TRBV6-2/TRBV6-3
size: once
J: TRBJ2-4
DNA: TGTGCCAGCAGTTACTCGGGACTAGCGGACCCAGCCATTCAGTACTTC
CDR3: CASSYSGLADPAIQYF

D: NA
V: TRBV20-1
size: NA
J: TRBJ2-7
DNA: TGCAGTGCTACAAAAAGCGAGCAGTACTTC
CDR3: CSATKSEQYF

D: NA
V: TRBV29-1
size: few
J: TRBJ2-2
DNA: TGCAGCGTTGGTCTCCCTTACGTGGGGGAGCTGTTTTTT
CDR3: CSVGLPYVGELFF

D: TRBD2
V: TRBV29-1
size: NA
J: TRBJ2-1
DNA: TGCAGCGTTGGGACTAGCGGGAGTTATGAGCAGTTCTTC
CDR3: CSVGTSGSYEQFF

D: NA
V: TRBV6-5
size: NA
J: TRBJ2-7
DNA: TGTGCCAGCAGTTATTCTGTTGACGGGACCTACGAGCAGTACTTC
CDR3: CASSYSVDGTYEQYF

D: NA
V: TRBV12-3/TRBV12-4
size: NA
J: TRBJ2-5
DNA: TGTGCCAGCAGTTTAACCAGGCCCCAAGAGACCCAGTACTTC
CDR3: CASSLTRPQETQYF

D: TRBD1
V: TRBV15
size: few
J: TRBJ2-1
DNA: TGTGCCACCAGCAGAGACCTGGGACAGGGAAATGAGCAGTTCTTC
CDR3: CATSRDLGQGNEQFF

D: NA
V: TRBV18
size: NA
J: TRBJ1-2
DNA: TGTGCCAGCTCACCCGGGGACACTAGACATGGCTACACCTTC
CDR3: CASSPGDTRHGYTF

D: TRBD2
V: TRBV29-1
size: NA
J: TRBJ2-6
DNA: TGCAGCGTTGAAGAGACAGGGACTAGCGGAAATTCTGGGGCCAACGTCCTGACTTTC
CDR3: CSVEETGTSGNSGANVLTF

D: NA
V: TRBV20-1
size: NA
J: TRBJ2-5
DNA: TGCAGTGCCCCAACAGGCCTAGCGCGAGAGACCCAGTACTTC
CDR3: CSAPTGLARETQYF

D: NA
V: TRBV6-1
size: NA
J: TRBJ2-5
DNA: TGTGCCAGCAGTGAATACGGACAAGAGACCCAGTACTTC
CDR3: CASSEYGQETQYF

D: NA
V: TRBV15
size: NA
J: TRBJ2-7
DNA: TGTGCCACCAGCGAGCCCCGAGGGGGATCCTACGAGCAGTACTTC
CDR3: CATSEPRGGSYEQYF

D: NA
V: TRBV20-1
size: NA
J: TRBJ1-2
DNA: TGCAGTGCTAGAGGGGCCGGGGGCTTAAACTATGGCTACACCTTC
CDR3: CSARGAGGLNYGYTF

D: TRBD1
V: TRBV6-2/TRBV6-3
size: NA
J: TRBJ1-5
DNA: TGTGCCAGCAGTTACCGGGACAGCAGCAATCAGCCCCAGCATTTT
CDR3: CASSYRDSSNQPQHF